These 19 T cell receptor beta chains originate from one sample sequenced in a study of blood T cell repertoires in COVID-19. Some clones are missing from TCRdb's copy, which holds only in-frame ones; the method was immunoSEQ multiplex PCR. The table records some 270,000 clones, 70% to 90% of them present only once. The specimen was PBMCs or T cells enriched from blood (not recorded which). Every receptor here comes from a woman aged 25 to 39 with acute COVID-19.

The CDR3 nucleotides are TGCGCCAGCAGTGAGTCGGGGACAGGAATTTACGAGCAGTACTTC. Translating gives CASSESGTGIYEQYF. This chain joins TRBV10-1 and TRBJ2-7, with TRBD1 identical over 8 bases. The V and J ends lost 0 bases and 4 bases, in that order; junction bases with no gene match: 5. The CDR3 extends over 15 amino acids. CDR1 and CDR2 (germline): WNHNN, SYGVQD (reference sequence).

V and J are TRBV7-9 and TRBJ2-7; TRBD2 matches 7 bases. The CDR3 covers 12 residues. J was trimmed by 4 bases and V by 8 bases; bases with no gene match: 5. CDR1 SEHNR and CDR2 FQNEAQ come from the germline V gene (reference sequence). CDR3 coding DNA: TGTGCCAGCGAAAGCGGGGTGTACGAGCAGTACTTC. Translating it yields CASESGVYEQYF.

The chain is built from TRBV5-1 and TRBJ2-2; the match to TRBD2 covers 7 bases. Germline trimming cut 1 base from V and 5 bases from J; bases unmatched to any gene: 5. Germline CDR1 SGHRS, CDR2 YFSETQ. The CDR3 has 15 amino acids. The CDR3 reads CASSLRGLVTGELFF. Here the CDR3 DNA reads TGCGCCAGCAGCTTGAGAGGACTAGTAACCGGGGAGCTGTTTTTT.

This clone has a single count. The genes are TRBV9 and TRBJ2-7; 9 bases map to TRBD2. The CDR3 is 14 amino acids. J was trimmed by 2 bases and V by 2 bases; bases with no gene match: 2. Germline CDR1 reads SGDLS; CDR2 reads YYNGEE. The CDR3 reads CASSVTSGTYEQYF. The CDR3 coding sequence is TGTGCCAGCAGCGTGACTAGCGGTACCTACGAGCAGTACTTC.

The chain has TRBV25-1 and TRBJ1-4; 7 nucleotides align to TRBD1. Looked up from germline, CDR1 is MGHDK and CDR2 is SYGVNS. V lost 8 bases to trimming and J lost 4 bases; unmatched junction nucleotides: 4. CDR3 length: 13 residues. The DNA of the CDR3 is TGTGCCAGCGGGGACAGTCTTAATGAAAAACTGTTTTTT. Encoded protein: CASGDSLNEKLFF.

The J gene is TRBJ2-3, the V gene TRBV6-5; 9 nucleotides line up with TRBD2. CDR1 MNHEY and CDR2 SVGAGI come from the germline V gene. The CDR3 covers 15 residues. Trimming removed 5 bases from V and 2 bases from J; junction bases left unmatched: 5. The CDR3 region is CASSTTSGSTDTQYF. The CDR3 DNA reads as TGTGCCAGCAGTACGACTAGCGGCTCCACAGATACGCAGTATTTT.

CDR3 DNA: TGCGCCAGCAGCTTGGAAGGGACAGATTACTACGAGCAGTACTTC. Its protein is CASSLEGTDYYEQYF. The genes are TRBV5-1 and TRBJ2-7; 7 bases align to TRBD1. The length of the CDR3 is 15 residues. The junction had 6 bases not matched to a gene; V was cut back by 0 bases and J by 3 bases. Germline V gene sequence: CDR1 SGHRS, CDR2 YFSETQ.

The chain employs TRBV19 and TRBJ2-7; 8 bases map to TRBD2. The V segment lost 6 bases and the J segment 5 bases; nucleotides outside the gene matches: 6. Germline V gives CDR1 LNHDA, CDR2 SQIVND (reference sequence). The CDR3 spans 13 residues. CDR3 nucleotides: TGTGCCAGTAGGATGACTAGCGTACACGAGCAGTACTTC. Its protein product is CASRMTSVHEQYF. Supplemented by reference TRBV19 and TRBJ2-7, the full variable domain reads DGGITQSPKYLFRKEGQNVTLSCEQNLNHDAMYWYRQDPGQGLRLIYYSQIVNDFQKGDIAEGYSVSREKKESFPLTVTSAQKNPTAFYLCASRMTSVHEQYFGPGTRLTVT.

The gene calls are TRBV28 and TRBJ1-5; 10 nucleotides agree with TRBD1. With V trimmed by 8 bases and J by 0 bases, 13 bases remained unmatched. This CDR3 spans 18 amino acids. Germline V gene data show CDR1 as MDHEN and CDR2 as SYDVKM. The CDR3 region is CASGNRDRGLDSNQPQHF. The DNA for the CDR3 is TGTGCCAGCGGCAACCGGGACAGGGGATTGGATAGCAATCAGCCCCAGCATTTT.

The V gene is TRBV7-2, the J gene TRBJ2-3; 12 bases align to TRBD2. Per germline, CDR1 SGHTA and CDR2 FQGNSA. After removal of 5 bases from V and 0 bases from J, the junction contained 6 bases not matched to a gene. This CDR3 is built from 17 residues. The CDR3 region is CASSPGTSGFSTDTQYF. DNA for the CDR3: TGTGCCAGCAGCCCCGGGACTAGCGGGTTTAGCACAGATACGCAGTATTTT.

The chain links TRBV28 to TRBJ1-5; 9 positions agree with TRBD1. The CDR3 has 15 amino acids. Germline lookup yields CDR1 MDHEN and CDR2 SYDVKM. Germline trimming cut 8 bases from V and 2 bases from J; bases unmatched to any gene: 7. CDR3 protein: CASRDRDRGNQPQHF. The CDR3 nucleotides read TGTGCCAGCCGCGACCGGGACAGGGGCAATCAGCCCCAGCATTTT.

The V gene is TRBV19, the J gene TRBJ1-5; 8 bases are a match to TRBD1. After removal of 4 bases from V and 0 bases from J, the junction contained 2 bases not matched to a gene. The germline V gene encodes CDR1 LNHDA and CDR2 SQIVND (reference sequence). This CDR3 spans 15 amino acids. The CDR3 spells CASSRTGYSNQPQHF. Here the CDR3 DNA reads TGTGCCAGTAGTAGGACAGGGTATAGCAATCAGCCCCAGCATTTT.

This chain connects TRBV19 to TRBJ2-7; D may be TRBD2 (5 bases). V lost 4 bases to trimming and J lost 2 bases, with 12 bases between them. The CDR3 length is 14 residues. Looked up from germline, CDR1 is LNHDA and CDR2 is SQIVND (reference sequence). CDR3 bases: TGTGCCAGTAGTAACAACCACGGGGCCTACGAGCAGTACTTC. Its translation is CASSNNHGAYEQYF.

This rearrangement joins TRBV5-1 to TRBJ2-2; TRBD2 agrees at 10 bases. This CDR3 is built from 16 residues. Germline assignment: CDR1 SGHRS and CDR2 YFSETQ. V shed 0 bases, J shed 10 bases, and the junction held 9 bases outside the gene matches. CDR3 sequence: CASSLEPAGGQEELFF. CDR3 nucleotide sequence: TGCGCCAGCAGCTTGGAGCCAGCGGGAGGGCAGGAGGAGCTGTTTTTT. Using reference TRBV5-1 and TRBJ2-2 for the parts outside the CDR3, the full variable domain is KAGVTQTPRYLIKTRGQQVTLSCSPISGHRSVSWYQQTPGQGLQFLFEYFSETQRNKGNFPGRFSGRQFSNSRSEMNVSTLELGDSALYLCASSLEPAGGQEELFFGEGSRLTVL.

The chain has TRBV6-6 and TRBJ2-7; D may be TRBD1 (6 bases). Germline CDR1 and CDR2: MNHNY and SVGAGI (reference sequence). The V gene lost 3 bases and the J gene lost 2 bases, with 11 bases spanning the gap. This CDR3 has 14 amino acids. The CDR3 here is CASSYSGDAYEQYF. The CDR3 DNA follows: TGTGCCAGCAGTTATTCAGGGGATGCCTACGAGCAGTACTTC.

This clone has a handful of counts. The CDR3 is CASSPSEANEKLFF. CDR3 sequence (DNA): TGTGCCAGCAGCCCCAGTGAGGCTAATGAAAAACTGTTTTTT. The chain has TRBV28 and TRBJ1-4; D gene ambiguous. V lost 6 bases to trimming and J lost 3 bases, with 11 bases between them. This CDR3 region has 14 residues. Germline V gene lookup returns CDR1 MDHEN and CDR2 SYDVKM. The full variable domain, rest sourced from reference TRBV28 and TRBJ1-4, is DVKVTQSSRYLVKRTGEKVFLECVQDMDHENMFWYRQDPGLGLRLIYFSYDVKMKEKGDIPEGYSVSREKKERFSLILESASTNQTSMYLCASSPSEANEKLFFGSGTQLSVL.

This rearrangement joins TRBV6-6 to TRBJ2-7, with TRBD2 matching 8 bases. This CDR3 has 16 residues. The V segment lost 4 bases and the J segment 2 bases; nucleotides outside the gene matches: 10. The germline V gene encodes CDR1 MNHNY and CDR2 SVGAGI (reference sequence). CDR3 sequence reads: CASSSLGLGETYEQYF. The CDR3 region has the DNA TGTGCCAGCAGTTCCTTGGGACTAGGGGAAACCTACGAGCAGTACTTC.

This chain connects TRBV5-1 to TRBJ2-3; 10 nucleotides agree with TRBD2. Unmatched junction bases numbered 4, after V lost 1 base and J lost 5 bases. There are 15 residues in the CDR3. The V gene's germline CDR1 is SGHRS and CDR2 YFSETQ. CDR3 in DNA: TGCGCCAGCAGCTTGCAGCGGGAGGGCCAAGATACGCAGTATTTT. It yields the protein CASSLQREGQDTQYF.

The chain links TRBV27 to TRBJ1-5; 9 nucleotides align to TRBD1. Looked up from germline, CDR1 is MNHEY and CDR2 is SMNVEV (reference sequence). This CDR3 contains 18 residues. V was clipped by 0 bases and J by 3 bases; unmatched bases: 9. Written as DNA, the CDR3 is TGTGCCAGCAGTTTATCGTGGGACAGGGATGAGGTCAATCAGCCCCAGCATTTT. Residues: CASSLSWDRDEVNQPQHF.